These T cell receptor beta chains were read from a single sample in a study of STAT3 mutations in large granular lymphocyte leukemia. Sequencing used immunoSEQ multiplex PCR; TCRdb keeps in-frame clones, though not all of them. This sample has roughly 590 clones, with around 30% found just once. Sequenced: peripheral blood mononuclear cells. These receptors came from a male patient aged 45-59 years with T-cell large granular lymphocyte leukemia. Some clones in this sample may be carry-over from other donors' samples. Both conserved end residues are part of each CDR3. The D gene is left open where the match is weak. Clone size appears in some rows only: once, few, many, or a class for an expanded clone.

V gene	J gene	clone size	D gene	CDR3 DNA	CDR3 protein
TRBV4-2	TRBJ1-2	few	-	TGTGCCAGCAGCCCAGGACCCGACGCCTATGGCTACACCTTC	CASSPGPDAYGYTF
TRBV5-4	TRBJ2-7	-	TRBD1	TGTGCCAGCAGCTTGGTAGACAGGGACTACGAGCAGTACTTC	CASSLVDRDYEQYF
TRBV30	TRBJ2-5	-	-	TGTGCCTGGAGAAGACAGGCGCAAGAGACCCAGTACTTC	CAWRRQAQETQYF
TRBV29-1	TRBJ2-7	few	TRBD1	TGCAGCGTTGGAGGGGGCACGTACGAGCAGTACTTC	CSVGGGTYEQYF
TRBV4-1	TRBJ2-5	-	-	TGCGCCAGCAGCCAAGGGACAGCTTCCCTGGAGACCCAGTACTTC	CASSQGTASLETQYF
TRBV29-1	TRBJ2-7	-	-	TGCAGCGTTGTGGGGGGAGGCTCCTACGAGCAGTACTTC	CSVVGGGSYEQYF
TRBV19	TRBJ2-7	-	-	TGTGCCAGTAGTCCCCGGGGGAAGGACTACTACGAGCAGTACTTC	CASSPRGKDYYEQYF
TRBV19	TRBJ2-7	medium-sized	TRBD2	TGTGCCAGTAGTCCCCGGGGGGAGCAGTTCTACGAGCAGTACTTC	CASSPRGEQFYEQYF
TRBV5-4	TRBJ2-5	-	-	TGTGCCAGCAGCTTGGAAGAGGGAATGACTTCGGGGGAGACCCAGTACTTC	CASSLEEGMTSGETQYF
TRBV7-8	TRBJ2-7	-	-	TGTGCCAGCAGTTCGGTAGGGTACGAGCAGTACTTC	CASSSVGYEQYF
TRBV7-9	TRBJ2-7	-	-	TGTGCCAGCAGCTCAGACTTCTACGAGCAGTACTTC	CASSSDFYEQYF
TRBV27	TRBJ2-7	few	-	TGTGCCAGCAGTATCACAGGGTACGAGCAGTACTTC	CASSITGYEQYF
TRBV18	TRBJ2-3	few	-	TGTGCCAGCTCACCAGACCGAGCAGATACGCAGTATTTT	CASSPDRADTQYF
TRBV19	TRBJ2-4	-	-	TGTGCCAGTTCGACAGGAGACATTCAGTACTTC	CASSTGDIQYF
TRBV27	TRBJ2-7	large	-	TGTGCCAGCAGACTCCACCCCTCCTACGAGCAGTACTTC	CASRLHPSYEQYF
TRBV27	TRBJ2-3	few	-	TGTGCCAGCAGTTTCGGGCAAGGTGCGCAGTATTTT	CASSFGQGAQYF
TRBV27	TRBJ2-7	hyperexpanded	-	TGTGCCAGCAGTTCGGTAGGGTACGAGCAGTACTTC	CASSSVGYEQYF
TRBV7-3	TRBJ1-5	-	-	TGTGCCAGCAGCCGATTTGGAGGCAATCAGCCCCAGCATTTT	CASSRFGGNQPQHF
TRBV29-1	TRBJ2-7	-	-	TGCAGCGCCGGGGCCGGCGGGCCCAACTACGAGCAGTACTTC	CSAGAGGPNYEQYF
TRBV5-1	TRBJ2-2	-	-	TGCGCCAGCAGCGGGACAGCGGGAGAGACCGGGGAGCTGTTTTTT	CASSGTAGETGELFF
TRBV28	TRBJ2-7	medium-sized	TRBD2	TGTGCCAGCAGTTTAACTAGCGGGAGTATATACGAGCAGTACTTC	CASSLTSGSIYEQYF
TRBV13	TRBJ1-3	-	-	TGTGCCAGCAGCCCCCGAACCGCCTCTGGAAACACCATATATTTT	CASSPRTASGNTIYF
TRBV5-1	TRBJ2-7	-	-	TGCGCCAGCAGCTTAAAGATTGGCTCCTACGAGCAGTACTTC	CASSLKIGSYEQYF
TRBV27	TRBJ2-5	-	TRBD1	TGTGCCAGCAGTTTATCGGTAGGGGGCGATGAGACCCAGTACTTC	CASSLSVGGDETQYF
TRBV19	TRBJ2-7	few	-	TGTGCCAGCGGGAGCGAATACGAGCAGTACTTC	CASGSEYEQYF
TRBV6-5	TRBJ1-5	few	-	TGTGCCAGCAGTTACGAGGCCAACACTCAGCCCCAGCATTTT	CASSYEANTQPQHF
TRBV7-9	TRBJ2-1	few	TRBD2	TGTGCCGGACTAGCGGACAATGAGCAGTTCTTC	CAGLADNEQFF
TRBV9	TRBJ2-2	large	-	TGTGCCAGCAGCGTAAGGAGGGAAAGGGCGAACACCGGGGAGCTGTTTTTT	CASSVRRERANTGELFF
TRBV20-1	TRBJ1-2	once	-	TGCAGTGCCGACATTATCTATGGCTACACCTTC	CSADIIYGYTF
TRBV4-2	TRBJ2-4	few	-	TGTGCCAGCAGCCAGACCGAGGGGGACATTCAGTACTTC	CASSQTEGDIQYF
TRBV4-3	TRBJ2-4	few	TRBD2	TGCGCCAGCAGCCAAGACGTTTCGGGAGGGCTCCTAGCCAAAAACATTCAGTACTTC	CASSQDVSGGLLAKNIQYF
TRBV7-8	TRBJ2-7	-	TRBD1	TGTGCCAGCAGCGCGGGAACAGGGGGCGGGTACGAGCAGTACTTC	CASSAGTGGGYEQYF
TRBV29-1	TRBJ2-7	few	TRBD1	TGCAGCGCCGGGACAGGGGAATACGAGCAGTACTTC	CSAGTGEYEQYF
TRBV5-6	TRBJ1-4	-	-	TGTGCCAGCAGCGTAGGGCCCCCAACAACTAATGAAAAACTGTTTTTT	CASSVGPPTTNEKLFF
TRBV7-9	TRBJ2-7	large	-	TGTGCCAGCAGCGATTTAGGGGAAAGTTTCTCCTACGAGCAGTACTTC	CASSDLGESFSYEQYF
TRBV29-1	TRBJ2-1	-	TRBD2	TGCAGCGGCTCGGGGGGTGATAATGAGCAGTTCTTC	CSGSGGDNEQFF
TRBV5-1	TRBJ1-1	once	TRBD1	TGCGCCAGCAGTTCCGGACAGGGAGGAATCTCTGAAGCTTTCTTT	CASSSGQGGISEAFF
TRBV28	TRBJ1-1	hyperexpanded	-	TGTGCCAGCAGCCGACGAGGGACATATGAAGCTTTCTTT	CASSRRGTYEAFF
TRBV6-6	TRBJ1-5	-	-	TGTGCCAGCCAAAGCGGCAATCAGCCCCAGCATTTT	CASQSGNQPQHF
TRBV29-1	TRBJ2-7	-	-	TGCAGCGTTACACCAGGGAGCTCCTACGAGCAGTACTTC	CSVTPGSSYEQYF
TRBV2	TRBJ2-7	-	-	TGTGCCAGCAGTGACTCACGGTACGAGCAGTACTTC	CASSDSRYEQYF
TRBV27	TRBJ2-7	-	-	TGTGCCAGCAGTGCTACTAGTGAGGCCGAGCAGTACTTC	CASSATSEAEQYF
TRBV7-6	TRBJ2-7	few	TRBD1	TGTGCCAGCAGCTTAGGACAGGGCGCCTACGAGCAGTACTTC	CASSLGQGAYEQYF
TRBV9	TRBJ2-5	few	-	TGTGCCAGCAGCGGGAGTCCCGGGACTCTGGAAACCCAGTACTTC	CASSGSPGTLETQYF
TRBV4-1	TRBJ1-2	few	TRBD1	TGCGCCAGCAGCCATGCTACGACAGGGGGCTATGGCTACACCTTC	CASSHATTGGYGYTF
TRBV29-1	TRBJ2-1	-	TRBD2	TGCAGCGTTGAACGGGAGGGCGGGAATGAGCAGTTCTTC	CSVEREGGNEQFF
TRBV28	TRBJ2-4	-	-	TGTGCCAGCGGACTAGCCAAAAACATTCAGTACTTC	CASGLAKNIQYF
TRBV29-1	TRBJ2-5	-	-	TGCAGCGTTGAAGGAGGGGGACGGCTCCAAGAGACCCAGTACTTC	CSVEGGGRLQETQYF
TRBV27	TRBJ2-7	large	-	TGTGCCAGCAGTAATCCCGGTTACGAGCAGTACTTC	CASSNPGYEQYF
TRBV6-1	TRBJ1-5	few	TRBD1	TGTGCCAGCAGTGATCAACGGGACAGGGGCAGCAATCAGCCCCAGCATTTT	CASSDQRDRGSNQPQHF
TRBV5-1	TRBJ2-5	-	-	TGCGCCAGCAGCTTGGGCTATAAGGGACGACAAGAGACCCAGTACTTC	CASSLGYKGRQETQYF
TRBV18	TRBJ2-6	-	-	TGTGCCAGCTCAACGGACAGTTTTGGGGCCAACGTCCTGACTTTC	CASSTDSFGANVLTF
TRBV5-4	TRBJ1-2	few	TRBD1	TGTGCCAGCAGCCCGACAGGGAGTGCCTATGGCTACACCTTC	CASSPTGSAYGYTF
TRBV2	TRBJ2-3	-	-	TGTGCCAGCAGCGGGCCTACAAGCGGAAACATTATCACAGATACGCAGTATTTT	CASSGPTSGNIITDTQYF
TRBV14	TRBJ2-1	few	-	TGTGCCAGCAGCCGACGGGACCACTCAGTGGTCTTC	CASSRRDHSVVF
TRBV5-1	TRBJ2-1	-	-	TGCGCCAGCAGCTTAACGGACATCTACAATGAGCAGTTCTTC	CASSLTDIYNEQFF
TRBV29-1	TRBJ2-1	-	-	TGCAGCGTTGAAGGTAACCGGGCCGAGCAGTTCTTC	CSVEGNRAEQFF
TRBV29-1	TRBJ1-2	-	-	TGCAGCGTCCTTAAGGGCACAGGGAACTATGGCTACACCTTC	CSVLKGTGNYGYTF
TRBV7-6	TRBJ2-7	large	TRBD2	TGTGCCAGCAGCTTAGAACATGCGGGGGGCTCCTACGAGCAGTACTTC	CASSLEHAGGSYEQYF